The T cell receptor beta chain under discussion was sequenced for a study of beta chain features in type 1 diabetes. The CDR3 consists of 16 residues. Germline V gives CDR1 LGHNA, CDR2 YSLEER. Trimming left V 1 base short and J 5 bases short, with 17 bases between. Expressed TCRB transcripts were sequenced because the isolated RNA had all been reverse transcribed beforehand. Data came from immunoSEQ multiplex PCR; TCRdb stores just in-frame clones and leaves some out. The sample shows around 300,000 clones, around 7.3% of them seen only once. The specimen sequenced was central memory CD4+ T cells from blood. The TCR comes from a young woman in good health. This chain joins TRBV4-3 and TRBJ1-2, with D perhaps TRBD1 (5 bases). CDR3 DNA: TGCGCCAGCAGCCAAGCCCAGAGCAGGGTTCGGTATGGCTACACCTTC. Amino acid sequence: CASSQAQSRVRYGYTF.